Following are 29 T cell receptor beta chains from one sample sequenced in a study of T cell responses to AZD1222 COVID-19 vaccine. Profiling relied on immunoSEQ multiplex PCR, and the TCRdb table lists in-frame clones only, not all of them. The sample lists roughly 200,000 clones; just over 90% were seen once. The sequences come from peripheral blood, collected 28 days after the second AZD1222 dose. These receptors all stem from an adult who received the AZD1222 COVID-19 vaccine.

This chain joins TRBV5-4 and TRBJ1-2; D remains ambiguous. Germline loops: CDR1 SGHNT, CDR2 YYREEE (reference sequence). Trimming removed 2 bases from V and 3 bases from J, with 8 bases in between. The CDR3 is 13 residues long. This CDR3 is CASSFDRYYGYTF. In DNA form, the CDR3 reads TGTGCCAGCAGCTTTGACCGCTACTATGGCTACACCTTC.

V usage is TRBV9 and J usage is TRBJ2-7, with 13 bases fitting TRBD2. The CDR3 is 15 residues long. Germline CDR1 is SGDLS and CDR2 is YYNGEE. V shed 3 bases and J 5 bases; nucleotides not matched to a gene: 5. CDR3 amino acids: CASSGGLAGVHEQYF. CDR3 DNA: TGTGCCAGCAGCGGTGGACTAGCGGGAGTCCACGAGCAGTACTTC.

J is TRBJ1-3 and V is TRBV6-1; D is perhaps TRBD1 (5 bases). Germline lookup yields CDR1 MNHNS and CDR2 SASEGT. V was pared by 5 bases and J by 1 base, with 9 bases between. This CDR3 is built from 14 residues. The CDR3 nucleotides read TGTGCCAGCAGTACGACAGATTCTGGAAACACCATATATTTT. Translated: CASSTTDSGNTIYF.

V gene TRBV5-1 combines with J gene TRBJ2-7; 10 nucleotides line up with TRBD2. V shed 1 base and J 0 bases; nucleotides not matched to a gene: 10. Looked up from germline, CDR1 is SGHRS and CDR2 is YFSETQ. The CDR3 contains 18 residues. CDR3 amino acids: CASSLRGGLATNSYEQYF. CDR3 nucleotides: TGCGCCAGCAGCTTGAGGGGGGGACTAGCGACGAACTCCTACGAGCAGTACTTC.

The CDR3 here is CASGGSGGEKLFF. DNA of the CDR3: TGTGCCAGCGGGGGGTCAGGGGGAGAAAAACTGTTTTTT. The chain has TRBV6-5 and TRBJ1-4; TRBD1 agrees at 7 bases. The CDR3 is 13 amino acids. V lost 8 bases and J lost 8; bases outside the gene matches: 8. Germline loops: CDR1 MNHEY, CDR2 SVGAGI.

The CDR3 spells CASSMTTGAYNSPLHF. The CDR3 DNA sequence: TGTGCCAGCAGCATGACGACAGGGGCCTATAATTCACCCCTCCACTTT. The chain couples TRBV7-9 to TRBJ1-6; 8 bases align to TRBD1. The CDR3 runs 16 residues. J lost 2 bases, V lost 5 bases, and 5 bases had no gene match. In germline, CDR1 is SEHNR, CDR2 FQNEAQ (reference sequence).

This clone was seen once. V is TRBV7-9 and J is TRBJ2-7, with 8 bases lining up with TRBD2. With V trimmed by 2 bases and J by 7 bases, 16 bases remained unmatched. The CDR3 consists of 17 residues. Germline V gene lookup returns CDR1 SEHNR and CDR2 FQNEAQ (reference sequence). In nucleotides, the CDR3 is TGTGCCAGCAGCTTAAGAGTTCAGCGGGAGCAAGGGGTGGAGCAGTACTTC. Amino acid sequence: CASSLRVQREQGVEQYF.

V and J are TRBV9 and TRBJ1-1, with D possibly being TRBD1 (5 bases). Germline V lookup: CDR1 SGDLS, CDR2 YYNGEE. Trimming removed 4 bases from V and 0 bases from J, with 13 bases in between. The length of the CDR3 is 15 residues. CDR3 loop: CASSSRTSLNTEAFF. Written as DNA, the CDR3 is TGTGCCAGCAGCTCGCGGACAAGCCTGAACACTGAAGCTTTCTTT.

The rearrangement links TRBV27 to TRBJ2-7; TRBD1 is a possible D gene (6 bases). The CDR3 is 14 residues long. Deletions cut 0 bases from V and 2 bases from J, with 8 bases between. Germline V lookup: CDR1 MNHEY, CDR2 SMNVEV (reference sequence). CDR3 in DNA: TGTGCCAGCAGTTTATCCAGGGGACCCTACGAGCAGTACTTC. It specifies CASSLSRGPYEQYF.

The chain joins TRBV5-5 to TRBJ1-3; D not certain. This CDR3 has 14 amino acids. V gave up 4 bases and J gave up 4 bases, with 12 bases separating them. Germline values: CDR1 SGHKS, CDR2 YYEKEE (reference sequence). CDR3 amino acids: CASSPPGVGNTIYF. Here the CDR3 DNA reads TGTGCCAGCAGCCCGCCTGGGGTCGGAAACACCATATATTTT.

The V and J genes are TRBV6-2 or TRBV6-3 and TRBJ1-6, with 7 bases identical to TRBD1. CDR3 size: 17 residues. CDR1 and CDR2 (germline): MNHEY, SVGEGT. V trimming: 2 bases; J trimming: 4 bases; junction bases outside the gene matches: 8. The DNA of the CDR3 is TGTGCCAGCAGTTACACCTCAACAGGGGTGTATAATTCACCCCTCCACTTT. It codes for CASSYTSTGVYNSPLHF.

V and J are TRBV27 and TRBJ2-1; D might be TRBD2 (6 bases). This CDR3 spans 14 amino acids. V was shortened by 5 bases and J by 7 bases, with 15 bases between the two germline ends. Looked up from germline, CDR1 is MNHEY and CDR2 is SMNVEV (reference sequence). This CDR3 is CASSKGTGGNEQFF. The DNA for the CDR3 is TGTGCCAGCAGTAAAGGGACTGGAGGAAATGAGCAGTTCTTC.

This clone came up once. The chain has TRBV6-2 or TRBV6-3 and TRBJ1-5; TRBD1 aligns across 7 bases. With 2 bases clipped from V and 5 bases from J, the junction kept 12 bases outside the gene matches. CDR1 and CDR2 from the germline V gene are MNHEY and SVGEGT. The CDR3 runs 17 residues. The CDR3 DNA reads as TGTGCCAGCAGTTACAATCTTAGGGGACAGCAGTATCAGCCCCAGCATTTT. This encodes CASSYNLRGQQYQPQHF.

The rearrangement joins TRBV2 to TRBJ2-7; D perhaps matches TRBD2 (5 bases). In germline, CDR1 is SNHLY, CDR2 FYNNEI. The CDR3 is 13 amino acids. The germline V and J ends were trimmed by 11 bases and 5 bases, with 19 bases remaining between them. CDR3 sequence (DNA): TGTGCCCGGACGCGTGGGAGTCCCGACGAGCAGTACTTC. As protein: CARTRGSPDEQYF.

The chain is built from TRBV14 and TRBJ2-7; 9 positions agree with TRBD2. Germline CDR1 and CDR2: SGHDN and FVKESK. V gave up 6 bases and J gave up 9 bases; unmatched junction bases: 12. The CDR3 length is 14 residues. The CDR3 loop is CASRKTSGPPRQYF. CDR3 sequence (DNA): TGTGCCAGCAGGAAGACTAGCGGACCCCCCCGGCAGTACTTC. Full variable domain (outside the CDR3, taken from reference TRBV14 and TRBJ2-7): EAGVTQFPSHSVIEKGQTVTLRCDPISGHDNLYWYRRVMGKEIKFLLHFVKESKQDESGMPNNRFLAERTGGTYSTLKVQPAELEDSGVYFCASRKTSGPPRQYFGPGTRLTVT.

The V and J genes are TRBV27 and TRBJ2-1; perhaps D is TRBD1 or TRBD2 (6 bases each). V was shortened by 2 bases and J by 6 bases, with 14 bases between the two germline ends. CDR1 and CDR2 from the germline V gene are MNHEY and SMNVEV (reference sequence). This CDR3 comprises 15 residues. DNA for the CDR3: TGTGCCAGCAGTTTAGTACGGGGGCGGATCAATGAGCAGTTCTTC. It codes for CASSLVRGRINEQFF.

The V gene is TRBV7-9, the J gene TRBJ2-3, with 9 bases matching TRBD1. Germline assignment: CDR1 SEHNR and CDR2 FQNEAQ (reference sequence). Trimming removed 7 bases from V and 3 bases from J; junction bases left unmatched: 5. The CDR3 covers 14 residues. The CDR3 loop reads CASNRGLWTDTQYF. The CDR3 region has the DNA TGTGCCAGCAACAGGGGGCTTTGGACAGATACGCAGTATTTT.

This clone showed up just a few times. Compared with germline, one end of the junction differs, possibly owing to a read error. This rearrangement joins TRBV7-7 to TRBJ2-1, with D maybe TRBD1 (6 bases). Germline CDR1 SSHAT, CDR2 FNYEAQ (reference sequence). This CDR3 comprises 16 residues. In nucleotides, the CDR3 is TGTGCTAGCAGCTCGACACCGGGACAAGCCTACAATGAGCAGTTCTTC. It translates to CASSSTPGQAYNEQFF.

This chain uses TRBV5-1 with TRBJ2-3; 11 positions match TRBD2. The CDR3 spans 19 residues. Unmatched junction bases numbered 13, after V lost 4 bases and J lost 0 bases. Germline values: CDR1 SGHRS, CDR2 YFSETQ. The CDR3 region is CASSLYGTSGSASTDTQYF. For the CDR3, the DNA is TGCGCCAGCAGCCTCTACGGAACTAGCGGGAGTGCTAGCACAGATACGCAGTATTTT. The variable domain in full, with the rest retrieved from reference TRBV5-1 and TRBJ2-3, is KAGVTQTPRYLIKTRGQQVTLSCSPISGHRSVSWYQQTPGQGLQFLFEYFSETQRNKGNFPGRFSGRQFSNSRSEMNVSTLELGDSALYLCASSLYGTSGSASTDTQYFGPGTRLTVL.

The chain couples TRBV2 to TRBJ1-5; D remains ambiguous. Trimming removed 4 bases at V and 0 bases at J, with 7 bases between. CDR1 is SNHLY, CDR2 FYNNEI, per germline. The CDR3 consists of 14 residues. This CDR3 reads CASSAAYSNQPQHF. The CDR3, as DNA: TGTGCCAGCAGTGCGGCTTATAGCAATCAGCCCCAGCATTTT.

V and J are TRBV4-1 and TRBJ2-2; 10 nucleotides match TRBD2. This CDR3 is 16 amino acids long. After removal of 4 bases from V and 6 bases from J, the junction contained 8 bases not matched to a gene. Germline CDR1 and CDR2: MGHRA and YSYEKL. The CDR3 region is CASSLRTSGASGELFF. The CDR3 nucleotides are TGCGCCAGCAGCCTCCGGACTAGCGGAGCTTCCGGGGAGCTGTTTTTT.

The table lists this clone with a count of one. The V and J genes are TRBV28 and TRBJ1-4, with TRBD1 matching over 7 bases. V shed 4 bases, J shed 5 bases, and the junction held 7 bases outside the gene matches. This CDR3 is built from 15 residues. Germline V lookup: CDR1 MDHEN, CDR2 SYDVKM. CDR3: CASSSGGIQNEKLFF. CDR3 in DNA: TGTGCCAGCAGTTCAGGGGGAATACAGAATGAAAAACTGTTTTTT.

The CDR3 reads CASSRQGGTGELFF. The CDR3 DNA is TGCGCCAGCAGTAGACAGGGAGGTACCGGGGAGCTGTTTTTT. The chain joins TRBV5-1 to TRBJ2-2; D may be TRBD1 (7 bases). V lost 5 bases to trimming and J lost 5 bases, with 13 bases between them. The germline V gene has CDR1 SGHRS and CDR2 YFSETQ. The CDR3 length is 14 residues.

The chain recombines TRBV10-3 with TRBJ1-2; no clear D. CDR1 ENHRY and CDR2 SYGVKD come from the germline V gene. The germline V and J ends were trimmed by 6 bases and 4 bases, with 9 bases remaining between them. The CDR3 has 12 residues. The DNA of the CDR3 is TGTGCCATCAGAGAGGGCAGCTATGGCTACACCTTC. Translating it yields CAIREGSYGYTF.

The chain is built from TRBV7-8 and TRBJ2-5, with TRBD1 identical over 7 bases. The CDR3 covers 15 residues. Germline loops: CDR1 SGHVS, CDR2 FQNEAQ. With V trimmed by 2 bases and J by 5 bases, 8 bases remained unmatched. The CDR3 sequence: CASSLTTGLMETQYF. As DNA, the CDR3 is TGTGCCAGCAGCTTAACGACAGGGCTGATGGAGACCCAGTACTTC.

The chain has TRBV5-1 and TRBJ1-1; the D is unclear. CDR3 length equals 14 residues. Deletions cut 0 bases from V and 2 bases from J, with 8 bases between. In germline, CDR1 is SGHRS, CDR2 YFSETQ. Written as DNA, the CDR3 is TGCGCCAGCAGCTTGGTGGGGAGAAACACTGAAGCTTTCTTT. Protein sequence: CASSLVGRNTEAFF.

The table lists this clone with a count of one. The chain carries TRBV4-1 and TRBJ1-6, with unresolved D. V was shortened by 0 bases and J by 7 bases, with 13 bases between the two germline ends. The CDR3 extends over 16 amino acids. Per germline, CDR1 MGHRA and CDR2 YSYEKL. CDR3 in DNA: TGCGCCAGCAGCCAAGATGACAACGGAGTAAATTCACCCCTCCACTTT. Translated, it gives CASSQDDNGVNSPLHF.

The genes are TRBV30 and TRBJ1-6; D is uncertain. V gave up 4 bases and J gave up 5 bases, with 9 bases separating them. Germline assignment: CDR1 GTSNPN and CDR2 SVGIG (reference sequence). This CDR3 has 13 residues. The CDR3 DNA sequence: TGTGCCTGGACGACGATTGATAATTCACCCCTCCACTTT. It yields the protein CAWTTIDNSPLHF.

The chain employs TRBV3-1 (or the pseudogene TRBV3-2) and TRBJ1-1, with 7 nucleotides matching TRBD1. With 5 bases clipped from V and 6 bases from J, the junction kept 15 bases outside the gene matches. Germline V lookup: CDR1 LGHDT, CDR2 YNNKEL (reference sequence). This CDR3 has 16 amino acids. Here the CDR3 reads CASSLHARNRGAEAFF. As DNA, the CDR3 is TGTGCCAGCAGCTTACACGCCCGAAACAGGGGCGCTGAAGCTTTCTTT.